This TCR beta chain came from a study of shared clonotypes between healthy human individuals (dated by TCRdb to 2019 to 2021). Background on the whole study: The cohort comprised a couple of women and a few men aged 18 to 49 years. For each donor, CD4 naive and CD4 memory were each run on three plates, CD8 naive on two plates, and CD8 memory on one plate. To estimate repertoire size and how much clonotypes are shared between individuals, the study performed deep sequencing of blood TCR repertoires from roughly five healthy adults. To increase sequencing depth and limit assay-specific biases, TCR repertoire library preparation and sequencing were carried out by different laboratories using diverse techniques. Leukapheresis yielded between about 0.9 and 8.9 billion PBMCs per donor. The full study reports these points: Pairwise subsampling led to the expectation that sequencing depth would affect the degree of clonotype sharing among donors. Even with the large sequencing depth, rarefaction of the sorted-subset datasets indicated that sequencing was incomplete. Sharing across several donors was observed for 5% to 6.5% of naive CD4, over 3% of naive CD8, roughly 2.3% of memory CD4, and around 0.4% of memory CD8 clonotypes. Because the study included a small number of donors, the genetic and exposure-history diversity represented was limited. Estimated clonotype richness was generally larger for naive than for memory subsets. Only blood was sampled, and tissue TCR repertoires likely differ from those in blood. Clonotypes shared by all four sorted-subset donors showed higher generation probabilities than non-shared clonotypes.

For the CD8 naive samples, CD45RO-negative cells were positively selected for CCR7, yielding a CD45RA+CCR7+ population from which TemRA cells were excluded. Donors were healthy HIV-negative adults with no recently reported acute infections or vaccinations. Every donor was a Caucasian adult residing in Nashville, Tennessee, USA. Blood was collected by leukapheresis, and PBMCs were isolated by Ficoll-Histopaque density gradient centrifugation and then cryopreserved in liquid nitrogen vapor phase. Purity and quantity of every magnetically sorted T cell population were checked by analytical flow cytometry. Genomic DNA was isolated from every sorted fraction and measured by UV absorbance on a Nanodrop 2000c. Using the deep immunoSEQ assay, multiplex PCR amplified TCR CDR3 regions from genomic DNA. Genomic DNA extracted from each cell subset was distributed evenly over all wells of several immunoSEQ 96-well plates, and each plate served as one replicate. For sorted subsets, 200 to 250 ng of genomic DNA, equivalent to roughly 30,000 T cell genomes, went into each replicate PCR. Purified libraries were measured with a Qubit 3.0 fluorometer, size-checked on a Bioanalyzer 2100, and measured again with the KAPA Library Quantification kit. Every immunoSEQ 96-well plate was sequenced on a separate single-read 150-cycle Illumina NextSeq 550 flow cell. From the authors' description of their analysis: Because the immunoSEQ output included only junctional sequences and no quality scores, the filtering could not be the same as the filtering used for full-length reads. Sequences were annotated with PyIR, a Python wrapper for IgBLAST v1.9, and V/J genes and CDR3 were assigned using IMGT germline references. Reads with weak V/J assignments (E-value above 1e-6), missing CDR3, stop codons, out-of-frame junctions, or ambiguous translated residues were removed. V3J clonotypes were defined by identical inferred V gene, J gene, and CDR3 amino acid sequence. Percentage overlap between repertoires was computed as shared unique clonotypes divided by the size of the smaller repertoire. RTK rarefaction, the Chao1 estimator, and Recon v2.1 estimates of unobserved clonotypes were used to assess repertoire richness. OLGA was used to compute generation probabilities for all TCRbeta clonotypes that the gDNA method yielded from a few donors. The table comes from immuneACCESS by way of TCRdb, which keeps in-frame sequences with V and J called. Part of the clones is missing from these tables; in studies checked, under half for an unresolved V gene and the rest for unknown reasons. V and J calls and clone size are those listed in that table; D and trimming were worked out from the DNA. The sample data list about 2 million clones, and about 95% of these were observed just once. Less than 1.5% of the sample is in the top ten clones.

The V and J ends are trimmed by 2 bases and 0 bases, leaving 10 bases between them. From cysteine to phenylalanine, the CDR3 is 15 amino acids long. The CDR3 DNA has 45 bases and is translated from base 1. Per the germline V gene, MGHRA is the CDR1 and YSYEKL is the CDR2. Regarding this clone: Its specific antigen is unknown. No base quality information exists; no much larger clone differs at one position.

The sequence links TRBV4-1 to TRBJ2-5; no D gene is confidently identified. This receptor was taken from a man aged 18 to 29 in good health. The sequencing input was naive CD8+ T cells sorted from blood. This specimen's cell subset or site label, per the study, means: CD45RA+CCR7+. CDR3 sequence: CASSQFLQDQETQYF. The bases are TGCGCCAGCAGCCAATTTCTCCAGGACCAAGAGACCCAGTACTTC.